The 32 T cell receptor beta chains presented below share a single source sample, sequenced in a study of tumor T cells in aggressive B-cell lymphoma. The table came from immunoSEQ multiplex PCR; TCRdb's copy has only in-frame clones and leaves some out. Of some 5,700 clones listed, 70% to 85% were seen once; the top ten hold approximately 2.9%. The source material was tumor tissue. The receptor source for this set is an adult with diffuse large B cell lymphoma.

Of note for this clone: Other DNA variants within this sample encode the same CDR3. The rearrangement links TRBV15 to TRBJ1-1; D is ambiguous. Germline V gene lookup returns CDR1 LNHNV and CDR2 YYDKDF (reference sequence). The ends were cut back, 0 bases at V and 1 base at J, with 6 bases in the middle. The CDR3 length is 14 residues. The CDR3 protein is CATSRDRGNTEAFF. DNA of the CDR3: TGTGCCACCAGCAGAGATCGGGGGAACACTGAAGCTTTCTTT. Drawing the rest from reference TRBV15 and TRBJ1-1, the complete variable domain is DAMVIQNPRYQVTQFGKPVTLSCSQTLNHNVMYWYQQKSSQAPKLLFHYYDKDFNNEADTPDNFQSRRPNTSFCFLDIRSPGLGDTAMYLCATSRDRGNTEAFFGQGTRLTVV.

This chain joins TRBV27 and TRBJ1-4; 8 nucleotides agree with TRBD1. Germline CDR1 and CDR2: MNHEY and SMNVEV (reference sequence). CDR3 length equals 14 residues. V shed 6 bases, J shed 7 bases, and the junction held 7 bases outside the gene matches. CDR3 DNA sequence: TGTGCCAGCAGCCGGACAGGGCGGGGTGAAAAACTGTTTTTT. It translates to CASSRTGRGEKLFF. Filled out from reference TRBV27 and TRBJ1-4, the complete variable domain reads EAQVTQNPRYLITVTGKKLTVTCSQNMNHEYMSWYRQDPGLGLRQIYYSMNVEVTDKGDVPEGYKVSRKEKRNFPLILESPSPNQTSLYFCASSRTGRGEKLFFGSGTQLSVL.

The V gene is TRBV28, the J gene TRBJ1-1; 9 bases match TRBD1. The CDR3 covers 16 residues. Germline V CDR1 and CDR2: MDHEN, SYDVKM. V was clipped by 5 bases and J by 3 bases; unmatched bases: 10. Here the CDR3 reads CASSPGTGMFDTEAFF. CDR3 nucleotide sequence: TGTGCCAGCAGTCCGGGGACAGGGATGTTTGACACTGAAGCTTTCTTT.

The V gene is TRBV28, the J gene TRBJ2-7; possible D gene TRBD1, 5 bases. From germline, CDR1 is MDHEN and CDR2 SYDVKM. V shed 7 bases and J shed 6 bases, with 13 bases lying between them. The CDR3 runs 12 residues. In DNA form, the CDR3 reads TGTGCCAGCAAGGGGCCCAGGGCCGAGCAGTACTTC. Amino acid sequence: CASKGPRAEQYF.

The chain combines TRBV15 with TRBJ1-5, with D unresolved. From germline, CDR1 is LNHNV and CDR2 YYDKDF (reference sequence). This CDR3 has 16 amino acids. Trimming removed 0 bases from V and 4 bases from J, with 13 bases in between. This CDR3 reads CATSRDLSGENQPQHF. The CDR3 bases are TGTGCCACCAGCAGAGATCTAAGCGGGGAAAATCAGCCCCAGCATTTT. Looking up the rest from reference TRBV15 and TRBJ1-5 gives the full variable domain: DAMVIQNPRYQVTQFGKPVTLSCSQTLNHNVMYWYQQKSSQAPKLLFHYYDKDFNNEADTPDNFQSRRPNTSFCFLDIRSPGLGDTAMYLCATSRDLSGENQPQHFGDGTRLSIL.

The chain recombines TRBV27 with TRBJ2-4; 8 nucleotides align to TRBD1. The CDR3 is made up of 15 amino acids. The germline V gene encodes CDR1 MNHEY and CDR2 SMNVEV (reference sequence). V shed 6 bases and J 4 bases; nucleotides not matched to a gene: 8. Here the CDR3 reads CASSMGGQGKNIQYF. CDR3 nucleotide sequence: TGTGCCAGCAGCATGGGCGGACAGGGAAAAAACATTCAGTACTTC.

The chain couples TRBV27 to TRBJ2-2; possible D gene TRBD1, 6 bases. The V end lost 5 bases, the J end lost 3 bases, and 22 bases lay between the germline ends. Per the germline V gene, CDR1 is MNHEY and CDR2 is SMNVEV (reference sequence). This CDR3 comprises 18 residues. CDR3 region: CASSPRAGALMDTGELFF. In nucleotides, the CDR3 is TGTGCCAGCAGTCCGAGGGCAGGGGCGCTTATGGACACCGGGGAGCTGTTTTTT.

V is TRBV18 and J is TRBJ2-5; TRBD1 matches 8 bases. CDR1 KGHSH and CDR2 LQKENI come from the germline V gene. CDR3 length: 15 amino acids. V was clipped by 0 bases and J by 6 bases; unmatched bases: 6. CDR3 DNA sequence: TGTGCCAGCTCACCACCGATGGGACAGGAAAAGACCCAGTACTTC. This encodes CASSPPMGQEKTQYF.

This clone was observed a single time. The genes are TRBV9 and TRBJ2-2; 7 bases line up with TRBD1. The CDR3 extends over 19 amino acids. V lost 3 bases and J lost 5; bases outside the gene matches: 19. From germline, CDR1 is SGDLS and CDR2 YYNGEE. In DNA, the CDR3 is TGTGCCAGCAGCGGTCGGGACAGTCAATTTATTTCTGCAACCGGGGAGCTGTTTTTT. Residues: CASSGRDSQFISATGELFF. Using reference TRBV9 and TRBJ2-2 for the parts outside the CDR3, the full variable domain is DSGVTQTPKHLITATGQRVTLRCSPRSGDLSVYWYQQSLDQGLQFLIQYYNGEERAKGNILERFSAQQFPDLHSELNLSSLELGDSALYFCASSGRDSQFISATGELFFGEGSRLTVL.

The V and J genes are TRBV29-1 and TRBJ1-1; 9 nucleotides line up with TRBD1. Per the germline V gene, CDR1 is SQVTM and CDR2 is ANQGSEA. Trimming removed 7 bases from V and 4 bases from J; junction bases left unmatched: 4. The CDR3 runs to 12 residues. The CDR3 region is CSGGGQGTEAFF. The DNA of the CDR3 is TGCAGCGGAGGGGGACAGGGCACTGAAGCTTTCTTT.

V is TRBV29-1 and J is TRBJ2-1; D is perhaps TRBD2 (5 bases). The CDR3 spans 20 residues. The V end lost 3 bases, the J end lost 2 bases, and 29 bases lay between the germline ends. The germline gives CDR1 SQVTM, CDR2 ANQGSEA. The CDR3 is CSVDLPTWASRRGTYNEQFF. CDR3 coding DNA: TGCAGCGTTGATCTACCGACCTGGGCTAGCCGGAGAGGGACCTACAATGAGCAGTTCTTC.

This clone was seen a few times. V is TRBV15 and J is TRBJ2-1, with 11 nucleotides matching TRBD1. The CDR3 spans 16 residues. J lost 7 bases, V lost 5 bases, and 10 bases had no gene match. CDR1 is LNHNV, CDR2 YYDKDF, per germline (reference sequence). CDR3 sequence (DNA): TGTGCCACCAGCGGCATTTTACGGGACAGGGGGAATGAGCAGTTCTTC. Translation gives CATSGILRDRGNEQFF.

The chain employs TRBV4-2 and TRBJ2-5, with TRBD1 matching over 12 bases. CDR1 is LGHNA and CDR2 is YNFKEQ in the germline V gene. The CDR3 has 16 residues. The ends lost 5 bases at V and 5 bases at J; junction bases unmatched: 9. CDR3 amino acids: CASSKARDRGLETQYF. CDR3 nucleotides: TGTGCCAGCAGCAAAGCCCGGGACAGGGGGCTTGAGACCCAGTACTTC.

V gene TRBV7-2 combines with J gene TRBJ2-7, with D maybe TRBD2 (6 bases). This CDR3 contains 15 residues. The V gene lost 3 bases and the J gene lost 0 bases, with 12 bases spanning the gap. Germline V gene lookup returns CDR1 SGHTA and CDR2 FQGNSA. CDR3 sequence reads: CASSFREVSSYEQYF. CDR3 bases: TGTGCCAGCAGCTTCAGGGAGGTAAGCTCCTACGAGCAGTACTTC.

This clone was observed a single time. This chain links TRBV2 with TRBJ2-1; TRBD1 is a possible D gene (5 bases). The germline CDR1 and CDR2 sequences are SNHLY and FYNNEI. The germline V and J ends were trimmed by 9 bases and 0 bases, with 12 bases remaining between them. The CDR3 contains 14 residues. CDR3 DNA sequence: TGTGCCAGTTCAGGGTCGAGCTCCTACAATGAGCAGTTCTTC. Protein: CASSGSSSYNEQFF.

The rearrangement joins TRBV5-1 to TRBJ2-1; 9 nucleotides align to TRBD2. J lost 2 bases, V lost 5 bases, and 5 bases had no gene match. This CDR3 has 15 amino acids. The germline V gene has CDR1 SGHRS and CDR2 YFSETQ. This chain's CDR3 is CASSQTSGTYNEQFF. Here the CDR3 DNA reads TGCGCCAGCAGTCAGACTAGCGGAACCTACAATGAGCAGTTCTTC. The whole variable domain, remainder taken from reference TRBV5-1 and TRBJ2-1, is KAGVTQTPRYLIKTRGQQVTLSCSPISGHRSVSWYQQTPGQGLQFLFEYFSETQRNKGNFPGRFSGRQFSNSRSEMNVSTLELGDSALYLCASSQTSGTYNEQFFGPGTRLTVL.

The chain employs TRBV11-2 and TRBJ1-2; weak D call: TRBD1 (5 bases). V dropped 5 bases and J dropped 6 bases, with 16 bases sitting between them. The CDR3 length is 14 residues. The germline gives CDR1 SGHAT, CDR2 FQNNGV. DNA of the CDR3: TGTGCCAGCAGCACCTTTTGGGGCTCGGATGGCTACACCTTC. Protein: CASSTFWGSDGYTF.

Worth noting for this clone: Its ends do not fully match the called genes, so a read error is possible. The chain combines TRBV18 with TRBJ2-5, with a possible D match to TRBD2 (6 bases). This CDR3 has 14 residues. Germline assignment: CDR1 KGHSH and CDR2 LQKENI. The CDR3, as DNA: TGTGCCAGCTCAAGAAGGGGACTCCAAAAGACCCAGTACTTC. It yields the protein CASSRRGLQKTQYF.

V and J are TRBV9 and TRBJ1-5; no reliable D call. This CDR3 spans 13 amino acids. The germline V gene encodes CDR1 SGDLS and CDR2 YYNGEE. Trimming removed 4 bases at V and 3 bases at J, with 8 bases between. CDR3 protein: CASSLSPNQPQHF. CDR3 DNA sequence: TGTGCCAGCAGCCTCTCCCCCAATCAGCCCCAGCATTTT.

The sample holds a few counts of this clone. V gene TRBV19 combines with J gene TRBJ2-5; 8 nucleotides match TRBD2. The germline V gene has CDR1 LNHDA and CDR2 SQIVND (reference sequence). V lost 6 bases, J lost 4 bases, and 4 bases stayed unmatched. The CDR3 extends over 13 amino acids. The CDR3 coding sequence is TGTGCCAGTAGCCCCGGGGGGGGAGAGACCCAGTACTTC. This encodes CASSPGGGETQYF. Supplemented by reference TRBV19 and TRBJ2-5, the full variable domain reads DGGITQSPKYLFRKEGQNVTLSCEQNLNHDAMYWYRQDPGQGLRLIYYSQIVNDFQKGDIAEGYSVSREKKESFPLTVTSAQKNPTAFYLCASSPGGGETQYFGPGTRLLVL.

The rearrangement joins TRBV4-1 to TRBJ2-3; D remains ambiguous. In germline, CDR1 is MGHRA, CDR2 YSYEKL. Trimming took 0 bases from V and 3 from J, leaving 10 bases between them. This CDR3 has 15 amino acids. The DNA for the CDR3 is TGCGCCAGCAGCCAAGATAGGAGAGGAACAGATACGCAGTATTTT. Translating gives CASSQDRRGTDTQYF.

A word on this clone: The junction shows a germline mismatch at one end, possibly a read error. The chain combines TRBV5-8 with TRBJ2-6; tentative D call: TRBD1 (5 bases). Germline V gene lookup returns CDR1 SGHTS and CDR2 YDEGEE. This CDR3 region has 15 residues. CDR3 coding DNA: TGTGCCAGCAGCTTGGGAAGCGCTGGGGCCAACGTCCTAACTTTC. It codes for CASSLGSAGANVLTF.

The rearrangement joins TRBV4-2 to TRBJ2-5; a possible D gene is TRBD1 (6 bases). V lost 1 base to trimming and J lost 7 bases, with 19 bases between them. The CDR3 runs to 16 residues. Germline CDR1 is LGHNA and CDR2 is YNFKEQ. CDR3 DNA: TGTGCCAGCAGCCAAGCAGGATCGGGCCCACAGGGGACCCAGTACTTC. The encoded protein is CASSQAGSGPQGTQYF.

As regards this clone: Other DNA sequences in this sample translate to the same CDR3. This chain uses TRBV6-6 with TRBJ2-1, with 7 bases fitting TRBD2. The CDR3 extends over 15 amino acids. V was pared by 9 bases and J by 0 bases, with 8 bases of the junction left unmatched. The germline V gene encodes CDR1 MNHNY and CDR2 SVGAGI (reference sequence). The CDR3 DNA sequence: TGTGCCAGTAGTCAAGCGGGACGCTCCTACAATGAGCAGTTCTTC. Its translation: CASSQAGRSYNEQFF.

J is TRBJ2-7 and V is TRBV9; 9 bases agree with TRBD2. CDR1 and CDR2 (germline): SGDLS, YYNGEE. The trim removed 0 bases at V and 7 bases at J, leaving 11 bases unmatched. The CDR3 spans 16 residues. CDR3 in amino acids: CASSVEAAGGGEEQYF. CDR3 nucleotide sequence: TGTGCCAGCAGCGTAGAGGCGGCGGGAGGGGGAGAAGAGCAGTACTTC.

CDR3 DNA: TGTGCCAGCAGCGCGGAGGCAGGGGGGCTCTCCTACGAGCAGTACTTC. Translated: CASSAEAGGLSYEQYF. The rearrangement links TRBV9 to TRBJ2-7; D might be TRBD1 (7 bases). CDR1 and CDR2 from the germline V gene are SGDLS and YYNGEE. The ends were cut back, 3 bases at V and 0 bases at J, with 16 bases in the middle. The CDR3 consists of 16 residues.

This clone was detected only once. V and J are TRBV9 and TRBJ2-3; 11 nucleotides align to TRBD2. This CDR3 has 18 amino acids. V shed 0 bases, J shed 1 base, and the junction held 7 bases outside the gene matches. The germline CDR1 and CDR2 sequences are SGDLS and YYNGEE. CDR3: CASSVVASGRTGTDTQYF. The CDR3, as DNA: TGTGCCAGCAGCGTAGTAGCTAGCGGGAGGACTGGCACAGATACGCAGTATTTT.

This clone was seen a few times. The chain carries TRBV4-3 and TRBJ2-2; 7 bases fit TRBD1. CDR3 length equals 15 residues. The trim removed 0 bases at V and 8 bases at J, leaving 6 bases unmatched. Germline lookup yields CDR1 LGHNA and CDR2 YSLEER. Here the CDR3 DNA reads TGCGCCAGCAGCCAAGATAGGGGGCGCTGGGGGGAGCTGTTTTTT. Encoded protein: CASSQDRGRWGELFF.

The chain employs TRBV28 and TRBJ2-2; D is ambiguous. The CDR3 has 12 residues. V shed 7 bases and J shed 4 bases, with 7 bases lying between them. Germline CDR1 MDHEN, CDR2 SYDVKM. CDR3 region: CASTPFTGELFF. The CDR3 coding sequence is TGTGCCAGCACCCCCTTCACCGGGGAGCTGTTTTTT.

The chain uses TRBV9 and TRBJ2-5; a weak D match, TRBD1 (6 bases). V lost 0 bases, J lost 5 bases, and 11 bases lay in between. The CDR3 has 14 residues. Germline CDR1 SGDLS, CDR2 YYNGEE. CDR3 protein: CASSVENRDETQYF. The CDR3 nucleotides are TGTGCCAGCAGCGTAGAGAACAGGGATGAGACCCAGTACTTC.

This clone appeared a single time. CDR3 sequence: CASTASTNSNQPQHF. The CDR3 region has the DNA TGTGCCAGCACGGCCTCGACTAATAGCAATCAGCCCCAGCATTTT. The chain links TRBV27 to TRBJ1-5; no clear D. Trimming removed 7 bases from V and 0 bases from J, with 13 bases in between. The length of the CDR3 is 15 residues. Germline-derived CDR1 and CDR2 are MNHEY and SMNVEV (reference sequence).

Only a few counts were recorded for this clone. V gene TRBV7-9 combines with J gene TRBJ2-7; TRBD1 matches at 8 bases. The CDR3 spans 14 residues. CDR1 and CDR2 (germline): SEHNR, FQNEAQ (reference sequence). J gave up 1 base and V 5 bases, and 4 bases lay outside the gene matches. The CDR3 loop reads CASSQGQASYEQYF. CDR3 sequence (DNA): TGTGCCAGCAGCCAGGGACAGGCTTCCTACGAGCAGTACTTC.